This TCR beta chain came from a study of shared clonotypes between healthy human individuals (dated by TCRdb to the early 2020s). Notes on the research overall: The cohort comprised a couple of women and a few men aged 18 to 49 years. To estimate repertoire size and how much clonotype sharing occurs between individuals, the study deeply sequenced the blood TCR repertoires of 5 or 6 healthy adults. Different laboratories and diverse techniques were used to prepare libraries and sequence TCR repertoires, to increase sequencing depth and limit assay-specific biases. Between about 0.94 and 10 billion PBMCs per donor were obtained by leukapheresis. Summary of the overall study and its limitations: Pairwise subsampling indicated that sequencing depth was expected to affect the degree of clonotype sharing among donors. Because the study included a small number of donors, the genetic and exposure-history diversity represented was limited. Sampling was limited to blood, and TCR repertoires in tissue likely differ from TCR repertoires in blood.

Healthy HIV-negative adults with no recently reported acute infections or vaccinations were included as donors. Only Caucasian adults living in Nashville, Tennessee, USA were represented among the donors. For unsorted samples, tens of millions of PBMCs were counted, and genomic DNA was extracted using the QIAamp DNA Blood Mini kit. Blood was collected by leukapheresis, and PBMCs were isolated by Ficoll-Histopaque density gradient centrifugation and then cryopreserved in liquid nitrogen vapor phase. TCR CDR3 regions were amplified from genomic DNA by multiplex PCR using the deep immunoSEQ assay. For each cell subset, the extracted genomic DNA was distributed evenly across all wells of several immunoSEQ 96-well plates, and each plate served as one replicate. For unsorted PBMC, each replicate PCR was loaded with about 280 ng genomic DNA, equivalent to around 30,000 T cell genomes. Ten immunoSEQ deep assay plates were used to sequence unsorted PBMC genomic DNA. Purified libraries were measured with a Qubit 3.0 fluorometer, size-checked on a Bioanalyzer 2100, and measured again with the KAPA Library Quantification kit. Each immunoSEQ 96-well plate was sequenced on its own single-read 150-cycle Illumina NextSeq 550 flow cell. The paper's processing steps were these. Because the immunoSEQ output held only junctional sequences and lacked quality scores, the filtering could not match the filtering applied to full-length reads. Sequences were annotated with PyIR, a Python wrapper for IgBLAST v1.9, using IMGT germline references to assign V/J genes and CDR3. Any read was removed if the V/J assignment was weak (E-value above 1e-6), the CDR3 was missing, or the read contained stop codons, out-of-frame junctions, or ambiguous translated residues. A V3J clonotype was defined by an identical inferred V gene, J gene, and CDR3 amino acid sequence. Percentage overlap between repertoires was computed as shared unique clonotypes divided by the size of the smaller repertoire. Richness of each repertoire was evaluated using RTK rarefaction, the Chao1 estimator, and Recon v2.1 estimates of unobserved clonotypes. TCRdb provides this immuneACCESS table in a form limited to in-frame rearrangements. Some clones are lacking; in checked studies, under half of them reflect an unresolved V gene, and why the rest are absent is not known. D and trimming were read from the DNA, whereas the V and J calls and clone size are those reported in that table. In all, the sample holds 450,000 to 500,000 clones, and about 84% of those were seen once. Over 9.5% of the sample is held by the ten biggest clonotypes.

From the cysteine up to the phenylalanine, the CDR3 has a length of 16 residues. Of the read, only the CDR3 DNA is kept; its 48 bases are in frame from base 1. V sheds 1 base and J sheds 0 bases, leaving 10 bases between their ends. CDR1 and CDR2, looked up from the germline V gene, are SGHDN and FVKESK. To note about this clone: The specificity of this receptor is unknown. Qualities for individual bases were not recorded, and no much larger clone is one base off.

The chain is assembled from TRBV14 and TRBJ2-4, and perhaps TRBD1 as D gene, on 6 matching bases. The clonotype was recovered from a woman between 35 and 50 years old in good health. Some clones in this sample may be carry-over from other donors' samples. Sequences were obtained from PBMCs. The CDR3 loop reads CASSQAQGVAKNIQYF. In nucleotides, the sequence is TGTGCCAGCAGCCAAGCACAGGGAGTAGCCAAAAACATTCAGTACTTC.